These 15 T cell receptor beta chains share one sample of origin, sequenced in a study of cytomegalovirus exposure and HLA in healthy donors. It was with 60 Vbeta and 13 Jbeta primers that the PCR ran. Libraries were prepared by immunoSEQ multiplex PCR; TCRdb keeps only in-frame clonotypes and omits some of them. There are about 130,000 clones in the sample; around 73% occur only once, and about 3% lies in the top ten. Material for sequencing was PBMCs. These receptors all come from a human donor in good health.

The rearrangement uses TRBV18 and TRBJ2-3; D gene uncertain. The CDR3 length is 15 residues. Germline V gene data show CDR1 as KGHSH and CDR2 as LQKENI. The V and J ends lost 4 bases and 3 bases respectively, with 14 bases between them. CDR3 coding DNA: TGTGCCAGCTCACACGCTAGATTATCTACAGATACGCAGTATTTT. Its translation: CASSHARLSTDTQYF. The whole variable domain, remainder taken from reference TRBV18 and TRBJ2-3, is NAGVMQNPRHLVRRRGQEARLRCSPMKGHSHVYWYRQLPEEGLKFMVYLQKENIIDESGMPKERFSAEFPKEGPSILRIQQVVRGDSAAYFCASSHARLSTDTQYFGPGTRLTVL.

CDR3 sequence (DNA): TGCGCCAGCTCAATTGACAATGACAATTTTGTGTACGAGCAGTACTTC. It translates to CASSIDNDNFVYEQYF. J is TRBJ2-5 and V is TRBV10-2; D not certain. The tail of the sequence fits TRBJ2-7 better, so the J call may be wrong. CDR1 is WSHSY and CDR2 is SAAADI in the germline V gene. The CDR3 is 16 amino acids.

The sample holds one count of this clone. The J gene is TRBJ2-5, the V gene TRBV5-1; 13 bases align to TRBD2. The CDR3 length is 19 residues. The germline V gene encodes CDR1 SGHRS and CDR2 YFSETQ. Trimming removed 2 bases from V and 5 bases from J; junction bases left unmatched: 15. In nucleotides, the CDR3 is TGCGCCAGCAGCTTTGGACTAGCGGGAGTGAGAGAGTTAGGGGAGACCCAGTACTTC. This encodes CASSFGLAGVRELGETQYF. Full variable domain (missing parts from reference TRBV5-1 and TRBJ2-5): KAGVTQTPRYLIKTRGQQVTLSCSPISGHRSVSWYQQTPGQGLQFLFEYFSETQRNKGNFPGRFSGRQFSNSRSEMNVSTLELGDSALYLCASSFGLAGVRELGETQYFGPGTRLLVL.

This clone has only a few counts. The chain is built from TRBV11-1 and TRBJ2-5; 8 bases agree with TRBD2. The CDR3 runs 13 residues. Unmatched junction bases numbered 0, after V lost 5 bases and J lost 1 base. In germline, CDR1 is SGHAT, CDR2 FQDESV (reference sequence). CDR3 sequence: CASSRGGQETQYF. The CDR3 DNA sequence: TGTGCCAGCAGCCGGGGGGGCCAAGAGACCCAGTACTTC. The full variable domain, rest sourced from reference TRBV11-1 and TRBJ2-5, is EAEVAQSPRYKITEKSQAVAFWCDPISGHATLYWYRQILGQGPELLVQFQDESVVDDSQLPKDRFSAERLKGVDSTLKIQPAELGDSAMYLCASSRGGQETQYFGPGTRLLVL.

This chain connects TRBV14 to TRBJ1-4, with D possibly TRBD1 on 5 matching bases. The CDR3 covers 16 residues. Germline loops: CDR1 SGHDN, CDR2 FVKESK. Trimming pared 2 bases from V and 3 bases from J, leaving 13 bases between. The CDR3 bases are TGTGCCAGCAGCCAACTCCGTGGGGCGGCTAATGAAAAACTGTTTTTT. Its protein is CASSQLRGAANEKLFF. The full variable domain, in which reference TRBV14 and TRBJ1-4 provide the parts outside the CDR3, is EAGVTQFPSHSVIEKGQTVTLRCDPISGHDNLYWYRRVMGKEIKFLLHFVKESKQDESGMPNNRFLAERTGGTYSTLKVQPAELEDSGVYFCASSQLRGAANEKLFFGSGTQLSVL.

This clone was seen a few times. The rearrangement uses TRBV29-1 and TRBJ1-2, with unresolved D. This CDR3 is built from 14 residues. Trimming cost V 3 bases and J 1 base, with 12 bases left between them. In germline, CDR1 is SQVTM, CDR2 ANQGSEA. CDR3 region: CSVESGINNYGYTF. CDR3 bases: TGCAGCGTTGAGTCGGGAATCAATAACTATGGCTACACCTTC.

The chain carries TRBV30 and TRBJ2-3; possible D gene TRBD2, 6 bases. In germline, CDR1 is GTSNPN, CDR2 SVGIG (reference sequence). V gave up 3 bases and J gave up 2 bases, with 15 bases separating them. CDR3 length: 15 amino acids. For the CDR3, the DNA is TGTGCCTGGAGGTCAGAGACTAGTTACACAGATACGCAGTATTTT. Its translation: CAWRSETSYTDTQYF.

Here the CDR3 DNA reads TGTGCCAGCAGCCCTCAAGCGGGAGGGCCCTACAATGAGCAGTTCTTC. Translating gives CASSPQAGGPYNEQFF. This sequence joins TRBV7-6 and TRBJ2-1; 10 bases match TRBD2. The V segment lost 5 bases and the J segment 2 bases; nucleotides outside the gene matches: 6. The CDR3 runs to 16 residues. Germline CDR1 and CDR2: SGHVS and FNYEAQ.

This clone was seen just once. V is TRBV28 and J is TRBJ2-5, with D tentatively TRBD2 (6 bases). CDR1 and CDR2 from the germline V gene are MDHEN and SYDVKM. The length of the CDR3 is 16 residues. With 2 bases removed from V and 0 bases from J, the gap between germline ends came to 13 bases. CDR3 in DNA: TGTGCCAGCAGTTTAGGTGGGGGGACTTACCAAGAGACCCAGTACTTC. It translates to CASSLGGGTYQETQYF.

DNA for the CDR3: TGTGCCAGCACCGGACAGGGTGATGAAAAACTGTTTTTT. This codes for CASTGQGDEKLFF. The chain carries TRBV6-5 and TRBJ1-4; 8 bases are a match to TRBD1. This CDR3 has 13 amino acids. Per germline, CDR1 MNHEY and CDR2 SVGAGI. With V trimmed by 7 bases and J by 6 bases, 4 bases remained unmatched.

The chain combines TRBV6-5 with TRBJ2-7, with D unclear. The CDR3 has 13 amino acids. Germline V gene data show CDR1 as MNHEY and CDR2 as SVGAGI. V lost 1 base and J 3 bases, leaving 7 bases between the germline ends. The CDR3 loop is CASSYYINYEQYF. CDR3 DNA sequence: TGTGCCAGCAGTTACTACATTAACTACGAGCAGTACTTC.

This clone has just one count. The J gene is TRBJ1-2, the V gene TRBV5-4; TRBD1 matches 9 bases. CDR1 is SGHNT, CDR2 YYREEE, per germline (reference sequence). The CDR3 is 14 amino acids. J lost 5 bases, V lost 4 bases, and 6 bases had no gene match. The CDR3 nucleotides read TGTGCCAGCAGCCGGGACAGGGACCAGTATGGCTACACCTTC. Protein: CASSRDRDQYGYTF.

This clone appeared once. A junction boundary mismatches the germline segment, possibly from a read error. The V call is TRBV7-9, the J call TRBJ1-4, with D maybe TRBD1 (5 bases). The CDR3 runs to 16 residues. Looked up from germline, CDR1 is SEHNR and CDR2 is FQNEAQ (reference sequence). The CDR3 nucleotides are TGTTCCAGCAGCCCTTCAGGGCCAGCCACTAATGAAAAACTGTTTTTT. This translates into CSSSPSGPATNEKLFF.

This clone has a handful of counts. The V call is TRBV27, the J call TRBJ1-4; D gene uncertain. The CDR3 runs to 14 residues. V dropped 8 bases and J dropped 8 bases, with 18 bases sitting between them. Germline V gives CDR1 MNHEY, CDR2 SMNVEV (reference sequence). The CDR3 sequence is CASRRAGAGEKLFF. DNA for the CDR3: TGTGCCAGCCGACGTGCAGGTGCGGGAGAAAAACTGTTTTTT.

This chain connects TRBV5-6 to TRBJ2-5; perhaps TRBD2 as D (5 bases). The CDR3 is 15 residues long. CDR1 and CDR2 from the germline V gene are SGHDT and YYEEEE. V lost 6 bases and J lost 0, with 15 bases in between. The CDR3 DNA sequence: TGTGCCAGCATTCTTCGCGGCGGGTACCAAGAGACCCAGTACTTC. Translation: CASILRGGYQETQYF.